This record looks at one T cell receptor (beta chain) sequence and its context. This specimen belongs to a study of blood T cell repertoires in COVID-19. Whole-study context: Some COVID-19 samples were acute and others convalescent; all came from the United States, Italy and Spain. T cells, B-cell-depleted T cells, or PBMCs supplied cDNA or gDNA.

V trimming: 4 bases; J trimming: 4 bases; junction bases outside the gene matches: 8. Germline CDR1 KGHDR, CDR2 SFDVKD. This CDR3 is built from 16 residues. Authors' methods: The assay estimated nucleated cells by amplifying reference gene primers. The table came from immunoSEQ multiplex PCR; TCRdb's copy has only in-frame clones and leaves some out. V and J calls and clone size follow that table, whereas D and trimming were derived from the DNA. The sample yields about 260,000 clones, over 80% seen once. The specimen was peripheral blood. The TCR originated in a woman in her thirties or forties who had recovered from COVID-19. The V call is TRBV24-1, the J call TRBJ2-3; TRBD1 matches 9 bases. The CDR3: CATSDLPGQGSDTQYF. In nucleotides, the CDR3 is TGTGCCACCAGTGACCTCCCGGGACAGGGATCAGATACGCAGTATTTT.